Below, 20 T cell receptor beta chains from the same sample are listed, as sequenced in a study of radiotherapy plus CTLA-4 blockade in lung cancer. Assay: immunoSEQ multiplex PCR; the TCRdb copy retains only in-frame clones and omits some. The repertoire includes more than 90,000 clones, 65% to 85% of them detected once, and over 4% sits in the top ten. The source was peripheral blood, collected from a patient treated with radiotherapy plus ipilimumab. Receptor source: a human donor with non-small cell lung cancer who had a partial response to radiotherapy plus ipilimumab.

This chain connects TRBV6-6 to TRBJ1-2; tentatively, D is TRBD1 (5 bases). Germline values: CDR1 MNHNY, CDR2 SVGAGI (reference sequence). The length of the CDR3 is 15 residues. Trimming left V 2 bases short and J 6 bases short, with 16 bases between. CDR3 DNA: TGTGCCAGCAGTTACGGGGCGGGGGGAGAGAATGGCTACACCTTC. It is translated as CASSYGAGGENGYTF.

The V gene is TRBV30, the J gene TRBJ1-5; 10 bases are shared with TRBD1. The CDR3 runs to 13 residues. Per the germline V gene, CDR1 is GTSNPN and CDR2 is SVGIG (reference sequence). The V and J ends lost 5 bases and 6 bases, in that order; junction bases with no gene match: 4. CDR3 amino acids: CAWGTGDVQPQHF. The CDR3 DNA sequence: TGTGCCTGGGGGACAGGGGATGTTCAGCCCCAGCATTTT.

The rearrangement joins TRBV29-1 to TRBJ1-2, with a tentative D call TRBD1 (6 bases). Trimming took 1 base from V and 3 from J, leaving 18 bases between them. The CDR3 totals 16 residues. CDR1 and CDR2 (germline): SQVTM, ANQGSEA. CDR3 bases: TGCAGCGTTGAAGTAGGGGGACGAAGCCCTTACTATGGCTACACCTTC. Translating gives CSVEVGGRSPYYGYTF.

This clone was detected a few times. The chain uses TRBV5-1 and TRBJ2-7, with 7 bases lining up with TRBD1. Germline loops: CDR1 SGHRS, CDR2 YFSETQ. J lost 3 bases, V lost 2 bases, and 8 bases had no gene match. This CDR3 is built from 15 residues. CDR3: CASSFSLRQGYEQYV. The CDR3 DNA follows: TGCGCCAGCAGCTTCTCACTGAGACAGGGCTACGAGCAGTACGTC.

The J gene is TRBJ2-2, the V gene TRBV6-6, with TRBD2 identical over 10 bases. Germline CDR1 is MNHNY and CDR2 is SVGAGI (reference sequence). The CDR3 consists of 15 residues. J lost 7 bases, V lost 6 bases, and 8 bases had no gene match. In DNA, the CDR3 is TGTGCCAGCAGCCCGGGACTAGCGACGGGCGGGGAGCTGTTTTTT. Residues: CASSPGLATGGELFF.

This clone appeared a single time. Other nucleotide sequences from this sample produce the same CDR3. In DNA, the CDR3 is TGCAGCGTTGTTAGGACTACTCAAGAGACCCAGTACTTC. Protein sequence: CSVVRTTQETQYF. This sequence joins TRBV29-1 and TRBJ2-5; D perhaps matches TRBD2 (6 bases). Between the trimmed V and J ends, which lost 4 bases and 2 bases, there was a span of 11 bases. CDR1 and CDR2 from the germline V gene are SQVTM and ANQGSEA. CDR3 length: 13 residues.

This clone was counted at least ten times. This specimen includes other DNA sequences encoding the same CDR3. This rearrangement joins TRBV6-1 to TRBJ2-3; a weak D match, TRBD2 (5 bases). This CDR3 spans 14 amino acids. Germline assignment: CDR1 MNHNS and CDR2 SASEGT. Trimming removed 7 bases from V and 0 bases from J, with 11 bases in between. The CDR3 protein is CASNKRDSTDTQYF. The CDR3 bases are TGTGCCAGCAATAAGAGGGATAGCACAGATACGCAGTATTTT.

The gene calls are TRBV30 and TRBJ1-1; the D gene is possibly TRBD1 (5 bases). The germline gives CDR1 GTSNPN, CDR2 SVGIG (reference sequence). The CDR3 contains 13 residues. V lost 3 bases and J 4 bases, leaving 12 bases between the germline ends. The CDR3 protein is CAWSAIGGTEAFF. CDR3 sequence (DNA): TGTGCCTGGAGCGCCATCGGGGGCACTGAAGCTTTCTTT.

This rearrangement joins TRBV29-1 to TRBJ1-1; D is uncertain. V shed 5 bases and J shed 1 base, with 17 bases lying between them. Germline V lookup: CDR1 SQVTM, CDR2 ANQGSEA. The length of the CDR3 is 15 residues. In DNA, the CDR3 is TGCAGCGTTCAGCGGGTAGGGCTTAGGAACACTGAAGCTTTCTTT. Its protein is CSVQRVGLRNTEAFF.

The chain has TRBV7-9 and TRBJ1-2; D is undetermined. Trimming took off 3 bases at V and 3 bases at J, with 8 bases between the two ends. The CDR3 totals 13 residues. The germline gives CDR1 SEHNR, CDR2 FQNEAQ (reference sequence). CDR3 protein: CASSLGGHYGYTF. CDR3 sequence (DNA): TGTGCCAGCAGCTTGGGAGGCCACTATGGCTACACCTTC.

J is TRBJ1-5 and V is TRBV19, with 8 bases lining up with TRBD1. Germline trimming cut 7 bases from V and 6 bases from J; bases unmatched to any gene: 8. Germline CDR1 reads LNHDA; CDR2 reads SQIVND (reference sequence). The CDR3 has 14 residues. The chain's CDR3 is CASTWTGKGQPQHF. In nucleotides, the CDR3 is TGTGCCAGTACCTGGACAGGGAAGGGTCAGCCCCAGCATTTT. The full variable domain, with the rest looked up from reference TRBV19 and TRBJ1-5, is DGGITQSPKYLFRKEGQNVTLSCEQNLNHDAMYWYRQDPGQGLRLIYYSQIVNDFQKGDIAEGYSVSREKKESFPLTVTSAQKNPTAFYLCASTWTGKGQPQHFGDGTRLSIL.

J is TRBJ2-7 and V is TRBV5-1; TRBD1 aligns across 10 bases. Looked up from germline, CDR1 is SGHRS and CDR2 is YFSETQ. The V segment lost 3 bases and the J segment 3 bases; nucleotides outside the gene matches: 3. The CDR3 spans 14 residues. The CDR3 sequence: CASSWDRGIYEQYF. As DNA, the CDR3 is TGCGCCAGCAGCTGGGACAGGGGAATCTACGAGCAGTACTTC.

The V and J genes are TRBV2 and TRBJ2-3, with D possibly being TRBD2 (5 bases). Trimming shortened V by 4 bases and J by 2 bases, and 13 bases separated the two germline ends. The CDR3 is made up of 15 amino acids. The V gene's germline CDR1 is SNHLY and CDR2 FYNNEI. The CDR3 coding sequence is TGTGCCAGCAGTGTGGGAGCGGTACTCACAGATACGCAGTATTTT. Encoded protein: CASSVGAVLTDTQYF. Combining the CDR3 with reference TRBV2 and TRBJ2-3 gives the whole variable domain EPEVTQTPSHQVTQMGQEVILRCVPISNHLYFYWYRQILGQKVEFLVSFYNNEISEKSEIFDDQFSVERPDGSNFTLKIRSTKLEDSAMYFCASSVGAVLTDTQYFGPGTRLTVL.

This chain joins TRBV29-1 and TRBJ2-1, with TRBD2 identical over 13 bases. This CDR3 spans 15 amino acids. The germline CDR1 and CDR2 sequences are SQVTM and ANQGSEA. The V and J ends lost 4 bases and 4 bases, in that order; junction bases with no gene match: 4. The CDR3 DNA sequence: TGCAGCGTTGGGGAACTAGCGGGAGGGTACAATGAGCAGTTCTTC. This sequence encodes CSVGELAGGYNEQFF.

The chain has TRBV30 and TRBJ2-3; 9 bases fit TRBD2. Germline lookup yields CDR1 GTSNPN and CDR2 SVGIG (reference sequence). Trimming cost V 1 base and J 1 base; bases outside gene matches: 3. There are 15 residues in the CDR3. CDR3 sequence reads: CAWSARLAGTDTQYF. DNA of the CDR3: TGTGCCTGGAGTGCCAGACTAGCGGGCACAGATACGCAGTATTTT.

This clone was observed a handful of times. The V and J genes are TRBV10-1 and TRBJ2-7; D is possibly TRBD2 (5 bases). This CDR3 is built from 14 residues. The germline V gene encodes CDR1 WNHNN and CDR2 SYGVQD (reference sequence). Trimming removed 5 bases at V and 6 bases at J, with 17 bases between. CDR3 sequence reads: CASSPAAGRGEQYF. CDR3 nucleotide sequence: TGCGCCAGCAGTCCAGCGGCGGGCCGGGGCGAGCAGTACTTC.

The CDR3 loop reads CASSSLAGVNTGELFF. DNA for the CDR3: TGCGCCAGCAGCTCCCTAGCGGGAGTGAACACCGGGGAGCTGTTTTTT. J is TRBJ2-2 and V is TRBV5-1, with 10 bases matching TRBD2. V lost 3 bases, J lost 1 base, and 3 bases stayed unmatched. CDR3 length: 16 residues. CDR1 is SGHRS and CDR2 is YFSETQ in the germline V gene.

The CDR3 nucleotides are TGTGCCATCAGTGAGTCGGCAGATGGCTACACCTTC. Amino acids: CAISESADGYTF. The rearrangement joins TRBV10-3 to TRBJ1-2; no definite D call. This CDR3 region has 12 residues. Germline V gene sequence: CDR1 ENHRY, CDR2 SYGVKD. With 0 bases removed from V and 6 bases from J, the gap between germline ends came to 5 bases.

This chain links TRBV6-5 with TRBJ1-6; the D gene is possibly TRBD1 (6 bases). The germline V gene has CDR1 MNHEY and CDR2 SVGAGI. CDR3 length: 16 residues. The V and J ends lost 2 bases and 0 bases respectively, with 8 bases between them. In DNA form, the CDR3 reads TGTGCCAGCAGTTACCAGGACAGCTCCTATAATTCACCCCTCCACTTT. Its protein product is CASSYQDSSYNSPLHF.

This chain's CDR3 is CASSPAGSGDTQYF. CDR3 nucleotides: TGTGCCAGCAGCCCTGCGGGAAGTGGAGATACGCAGTATTTT. The J gene is TRBJ2-3, the V gene TRBV28; the D gene is possibly TRBD2 (6 bases). V was cut by 6 bases and J by 5 bases, with 15 bases left in between. Germline V gene lookup returns CDR1 MDHEN and CDR2 SYDVKM. This CDR3 is 14 amino acids long.